The next 18 T cell receptor beta chains were all read from a single sample in a study of neoadjuvant anti-PD-1 for oral cavity cancer. Time point meaning: after neoadjuvant nivolumab, at surgical resection. Clones were sequenced by immunoSEQ multiplex PCR, and TCRdb holds only the in-frame ones, with some missing. The repertoire consists of roughly 13,000 clones, with 65% to 85% occurring once and the leading ten covering roughly 2%. This specimen was PBMCs, taken after nivolumab (anti-PD-1) treatment. The receptors here all came from a person between 35 and 79 years old with oral cavity squamous cell carcinoma.

This rearrangement joins TRBV10-3 to TRBJ2-7; 7 nucleotides align to TRBD1. The V gene's germline CDR1 is ENHRY and CDR2 SYGVKD. The CDR3 totals 15 residues. J was trimmed by 2 bases and V by 0 bases; bases with no gene match: 4. In DNA, the CDR3 is TGTGCCATCAGTGAGTCGTCCGGGACAGCCTACGAGCAGTACTTC. Protein sequence: CAISESSGTAYEQYF.

This clone was counted a few times. This chain links TRBV4-2 with TRBJ2-7; 7 bases agree with TRBD2. V gave up 2 bases and J gave up 7 bases; unmatched junction bases: 5. The length of the CDR3 is 13 residues. CDR1 and CDR2 (germline): LGHNA, YNFKEQ. CDR3 amino acids: CASSQTSVGEQYF. The CDR3 coding sequence is TGTGCCAGCAGCCAAACTAGCGTGGGGGAGCAGTACTTC.

This clone was recorded a few times. This sequence joins TRBV9 and TRBJ1-5; no firm D call. Per germline, CDR1 SGDLS and CDR2 YYNGEE. V was clipped by 2 bases and J by 11 bases, with 14 bases between them. The CDR3 loop spans 13 amino acids. CDR3 sequence (DNA): TGTGCCAGCAGCGTCTCCTTAGACGACTCCCAGCATTTT. Protein product: CASSVSLDDSQHF.

This chain joins TRBV27 and TRBJ2-2, with 13 bases lining up with TRBD2. Germline values: CDR1 MNHEY, CDR2 SMNVEV (reference sequence). This CDR3 is built from 19 residues. V was clipped by 2 bases and J by 2 bases; unmatched bases: 8. CDR3 region: CASSLGTSGTYFNTGELFF. CDR3 DNA: TGTGCCAGCAGTTTAGGGACTAGCGGGACCTACTTTAACACCGGGGAGCTGTTTTTT.

This clone appeared once. This chain uses TRBV9 with TRBJ1-2, with D maybe TRBD1 (5 bases). Trimming stripped 4 bases from V and 4 bases from J, with 14 bases between. Germline V gene data show CDR1 as SGDLS and CDR2 as YYNGEE. This CDR3 comprises 14 residues. This CDR3 is CASSPTRGPYGYTF. Written as DNA, the CDR3 is TGTGCCAGCAGCCCAACAAGGGGTCCCTATGGCTACACCTTC.

J is TRBJ2-1 and V is TRBV2; 11 nucleotides agree with TRBD2. Trimming at V came to 6 bases and at J to 8 bases, leaving 12 bases not matched to a gene. The CDR3 loop spans 16 amino acids. In germline, CDR1 is SNHLY, CDR2 FYNNEI. The CDR3 nucleotides read TGTGCCAGCAGCCGCGGTAGCGGGAGGGCCGCGGATGAGCAGTTCTTC. It specifies CASSRGSGRAADEQFF.

The V gene is TRBV19, the J gene TRBJ2-7; tentatively, D is TRBD2 (6 bases). V lost 6 bases to trimming and J lost 0 bases, with 15 bases between them. The CDR3 is made up of 15 amino acids. In germline, CDR1 is LNHDA, CDR2 SQIVND (reference sequence). CDR3 amino acids: CASRRGTAVSYEQYF. The CDR3, as DNA: TGTGCCAGTAGGCGGGGTACAGCGGTCTCCTACGAGCAGTACTTC.

This clone was counted a few times. The chain links TRBV4-1 to TRBJ2-7, with D perhaps TRBD1 (6 bases). This CDR3 region has 15 residues. Germline V gives CDR1 MGHRA, CDR2 YSYEKL. Trimming left V 1 base short and J 6 bases short, with 16 bases between. This CDR3 is CASSQVGTRLGEQYF. Written as DNA, the CDR3 is TGCGCCAGCAGCCAAGTTGGGACAAGACTCGGCGAGCAGTACTTC.

This rearrangement joins TRBV7-3 to TRBJ2-3, with a tentative D call TRBD2 (6 bases). The CDR3 loop spans 14 amino acids. V was cut by 3 bases and J by 5 bases, with 12 bases left in between. The germline V gene has CDR1 SGHTA and CDR2 FQGTGA. The CDR3 DNA reads as TGTGCCAGCAGCTTTGGGGGGAGTAGAGATACGCAGTATTTT. As protein: CASSFGGSRDTQYF.

The chain is built from TRBV20-1 and TRBJ2-5, with unresolved D. V lost 0 bases and J 5 bases, leaving 4 bases between the germline ends. The CDR3 extends over 11 amino acids. Germline CDR1 reads DFQATT; CDR2 reads SNEGSKA (reference sequence). The DNA of the CDR3 is TGCAGTGCTAGAGACGCGGAGACCCAGTACTTC. Amino acids: CSARDAETQYF.

J is TRBJ1-1 and V is TRBV7-9; tentative D call: TRBD1 (5 bases). V was cut by 5 bases and J by 3 bases, with 13 bases left in between. CDR1 and CDR2 from the germline V gene are SEHNR and FQNEAQ (reference sequence). The CDR3 is 14 residues long. In nucleotides, the CDR3 is TGTGCCAGCAGCCGCCATAAAGGGGACACTGAAGCTTTCTTT. Its translation: CASSRHKGDTEAFF.

This chain links TRBV2 with TRBJ1-5; D remains ambiguous. Trimming removed 9 bases from V and 0 bases from J, with 15 bases in between. This CDR3 region has 15 residues. The germline V gene encodes CDR1 SNHLY and CDR2 FYNNEI. This CDR3 reads CASRRFVNSNQPQHF. CDR3 in DNA: TGTGCCAGTAGGCGGTTCGTGAATAGCAATCAGCCCCAGCATTTT.

This chain uses TRBV4-1 with TRBJ1-6; perhaps TRBD1 as D (5 bases). The CDR3 runs to 16 residues. Germline CDR1 reads MGHRA; CDR2 reads YSYEKL. Trimming took 2 bases from V and 5 from J, leaving 13 bases between them. As DNA, the CDR3 is TGCGCCAGCAGCCAAATTGGGGCAGGGAATAATTCACCCCTCCACTTT. This codes for CASSQIGAGNNSPLHF.

V is TRBV5-8 and J is TRBJ2-3; D might be TRBD2 (6 bases). V lost 7 bases and J lost 0, with 18 bases in between. Germline V gene sequence: CDR1 SGHTS, CDR2 YDEGEE. The CDR3 has 16 residues. The CDR3 loop reads CASPRVAGPSTDTQYF. CDR3 coding DNA: TGTGCCAGCCCCAGGGTTGCGGGGCCGAGCACAGATACGCAGTATTTT.

This chain uses TRBV5-1 with TRBJ1-5; TRBD1 is a possible D gene (6 bases). The CDR3 is 14 residues long. V lost 4 bases, J lost 5 bases, and 13 bases lay in between. Germline loops: CDR1 SGHRS, CDR2 YFSETQ. The CDR3 spells CASSQDSHDQPQHF. CDR3 nucleotides: TGCGCCAGCAGCCAGGACAGCCACGATCAGCCCCAGCATTTT. Full variable domain (remainder filled in from reference TRBV5-1 and TRBJ1-5): KAGVTQTPRYLIKTRGQQVTLSCSPISGHRSVSWYQQTPGQGLQFLFEYFSETQRNKGNFPGRFSGRQFSNSRSEMNVSTLELGDSALYLCASSQDSHDQPQHFGDGTRLSIL.

The V gene is TRBV6-1, the J gene TRBJ1-4; D gene ambiguous. Germline V gene sequence: CDR1 MNHNS, CDR2 SASEGT. Trimming shortened V by 1 base and J by 1 base, and 7 bases separated the two germline ends. The CDR3 spans 15 residues. In DNA form, the CDR3 reads TGTGCCAGCAGTGAAGGGTGGATAACTAATGAAAAACTGTTTTTT. Translating it yields CASSEGWITNEKLFF.

The chain links TRBV6-1 to TRBJ1-4, with D possibly TRBD1 on 5 matching bases. Trimming took 0 bases from V and 0 from J, leaving 11 bases between them. The CDR3 sequence is 17 residues long. The germline V gene encodes CDR1 MNHNS and CDR2 SASEGT. CDR3 sequence: CASSEANGAATNEKLFF. In DNA, the CDR3 is TGTGCCAGCAGTGAAGCAAATGGGGCAGCAACTAATGAAAAACTGTTTTTT.

The chain has TRBV2 and TRBJ1-1, with 8 bases fitting TRBD1. Germline CDR1 reads SNHLY; CDR2 reads FYNNEI. With V trimmed by 6 bases and J by 5 bases, 5 bases remained unmatched. The CDR3 is 13 amino acids. Written as DNA, the CDR3 is TGTGCCAGCAGGGACAGGGTTTGGACTGAAGCTTTCTTT. It translates to CASRDRVWTEAFF.